This T cell receptor (beta chain) was sequenced for a study of blood T cell repertoires in COVID-19. Study background: Collection of acute and convalescent COVID-19 samples took place in the United States, Italy and Spain. PBMCs, B-cell-depleted T cells, or T cells provided the cDNA or gDNA that made up the material.

Source study methods: Estimated nucleated cell counts came from reference gene primer amplification. Profiled with immunoSEQ multiplex PCR; TCRdb holds only in-frame clones, not every one. V and J calls and clone size are those listed in that table; D and trimming were worked out from the DNA. The table includes more than 75,000 clones, roughly 84% detected once. Germline-derived CDR1 and CDR2 are MDHEN and SYDVKM. The CDR3 is made up of 15 amino acids. Unmatched junction bases numbered 5, after V lost 4 bases and J lost 5 bases. Sequencing was done on a sample of peripheral blood. The chain is built from TRBV28 and TRBJ2-1; 10 bases map to TRBD1. This clonotype was obtained from a man in his sixties with acute or convalescent COVID-19. The CDR3 spells CASSSPGTGDNEQFF. In nucleotides, the CDR3 is TGTGCCAGCAGTTCCCCCGGGACAGGGGACAATGAGCAGTTCTTC.